Listed here are 3 T cell receptor beta chains from one sample, sequenced in a study of OX40 agonist ivuxolimab in advanced cancers. Library creation used the immunoSEQ multiplex PCR assay. Imported from immuneACCESS, the table was reduced by TCRdb to in-frame sequences with V and J called. These copies leave out some clones; in studies compared against another copy, an unresolved V gene accounts for under half, and the cause of the remainder is not known. Recorded for this sample are around 90,000 clones; roughly 84% of them occurred a single time. The ten largest clones capture under 0.35% of the sample. The sample was CD4+ or CD8+ T cells sorted from blood, taken in a trial of the OX40 agonist ivuxolimab. All receptors derive from an adult with an advanced solid tumor such as melanoma, head and neck, liver or kidney cancer.

The chain uses TRBV18 and TRBJ1-2, with TRBD1 identical over 10 bases. CDR1 and CDR2 from the germline V gene are KGHSH and LQKENI. The V gene end was trimmed by 3 bases and the J gene end by 4 bases; junction bases not matched to a gene: 11. The CDR3 is made up of 17 amino acids. This chain's CDR3 is CASSPPGPGTGVYGYTF. CDR3 sequence (DNA): TGTGCCAGCTCACCCCCCGGGCCGGGGACAGGGGTCTATGGCTACACCTTC. Supplemented by reference TRBV18 and TRBJ1-2, the full variable domain reads NAGVMQNPRHLVRRRGQEARLRCSPMKGHSHVYWYRQLPEEGLKFMVYLQKENIIDESGMPKERFSAEFPKEGPSILRIQQVVRGDSAAYFCASSPPGPGTGVYGYTFGSGTRLTVV.

The chain is built from TRBV11-2 and TRBJ1-4; D perhaps matches TRBD1 (5 bases). The CDR3 consists of 14 residues. Deletions cut 4 bases from V and 8 bases from J, with 14 bases between. Per germline, CDR1 SGHAT and CDR2 FQNNGV. CDR3 loop: CASSWSQGREKLFF. The CDR3 nucleotides are TGTGCCAGCAGCTGGAGCCAGGGTCGGGAAAAACTGTTTTTT.

The rearrangement uses TRBV5-4 and TRBJ2-6; 11 nucleotides agree with TRBD1. With V trimmed by 0 bases and J by 3 bases, 2 bases remained unmatched. The germline gives CDR1 SGHNT, CDR2 YYREEE (reference sequence). The CDR3 is 17 residues long. The CDR3 protein is CASSLGDRGNGANVLTF. The CDR3 bases are TGTGCCAGCAGCTTGGGGGACAGGGGGAATGGGGCCAACGTCCTGACTTTC.